This TCR beta chain derives from a study of blood T cell repertoires in COVID-19. Germline CDR1 reads LGHNA; CDR2 reads YSLEER. This CDR3 comprises 16 residues. V lost 0 bases and J 7 bases, leaving 18 bases between the germline ends. Assay used: immunoSEQ multiplex PCR; TCRdb lists only in-frame clones, some missing. The repertoire holds 450,000 to 500,000 clones, with 80% to 90% as singletons. This chain uses TRBV4-3 with TRBJ2-5, with D possibly TRBD2 on 6 matching bases. The TCR originated in a human donor in a cohort sampled during active COVID-19. Sequences were obtained from peripheral blood. This CDR3 reads CASSQDIRRAWGTQYF. For the CDR3, the DNA is TGCGCCAGCAGCCAAGATATTAGGAGGGCCTGGGGGACCCAGTACTTC.